These 17 T cell receptor beta chains were sequenced from one sample in a study of cytomegalovirus exposure and HLA in healthy donors. 60 Vbeta and 13 Jbeta primers were used in PCR. The table came from immunoSEQ multiplex PCR; TCRdb's copy has only in-frame clones and leaves some out. This sample has 150,000 to 200,000 clones; about 64% occur once, and the top ten carry approximately 1.5%. The sequenced material came from PBMCs. The receptor set was obtained from a man in his fifties in good health and CMV-seronegative.

The chain carries TRBV5-8 and TRBJ1-4; 9 bases align to TRBD1. From germline, CDR1 is SGHTS and CDR2 YDEGEE. This CDR3 contains 15 residues. V shed 3 bases and J 3 bases; nucleotides not matched to a gene: 3. The CDR3 is CASSSQGAANEKLFF. The CDR3 bases are TGTGCCAGCAGCTCACAGGGGGCGGCTAATGAAAAACTGTTTTTT.

This clone was found once. The rearrangement uses TRBV7-2 and TRBJ2-7; 9 bases line up with TRBD2. J gave up 4 bases and V 5 bases, and 12 bases lay outside the gene matches. Germline values: CDR1 SGHTA, CDR2 FQGNSA. The length of the CDR3 is 16 residues. CDR3 protein: CASSPLPAGGRYEQYF. The CDR3 DNA is TGTGCCAGCAGCCCACTTCCGGCGGGGGGGCGGTACGAGCAGTACTTC.

The rearrangement joins TRBV10-2 to TRBJ2-7; TRBD2 aligns across 15 bases. CDR1 and CDR2 from the germline V gene are WSHSY and SAAADI. The CDR3 is made up of 21 amino acids. Losses at the gene ends were 5 bases for V and 0 bases for J; bases not matched to a gene: 17. The CDR3 bases are TGCGCCAGCAGTCTTACCGATAAAGTAGGACTAGCGGGGGGGCTCTCCTACGAGCAGTACTTC. It codes for CASSLTDKVGLAGGLSYEQYF.

The chain joins TRBV6-5 to TRBJ2-6; D is undetermined. CDR3 length equals 15 residues. Germline-derived CDR1 and CDR2 are MNHEY and SVGAGI. V gave up 2 bases and J gave up 0 bases, with 5 bases separating them. The CDR3 region is CASSYDSSGANVLTF. The CDR3 DNA reads as TGTGCCAGCAGTTACGATAGCTCTGGGGCCAACGTCCTGACTTTC.

The V gene is TRBV7-2, the J gene TRBJ2-7; 15 bases map to TRBD2. Losses at the gene ends were 1 base for V and 0 bases for J; bases not matched to a gene: 4. Looked up from germline, CDR1 is SGHTA and CDR2 is FQGNSA. The CDR3 totals 18 residues. The CDR3 DNA sequence: TGTGCCAGCAGCTTAGAGGGACTAGCGGGGGGAGGCTCCTACGAGCAGTACTTC. Protein: CASSLEGLAGGGSYEQYF.

Remarks on this clone: The same CDR3 can be traced to other DNA sequences in this sample. The chain carries TRBV28 and TRBJ2-7; D is perhaps TRBD1 (6 bases). This CDR3 spans 12 amino acids. V shed 4 bases and J shed 3 bases, with 7 bases lying between them. Looked up from germline, CDR1 is MDHEN and CDR2 is SYDVKM. CDR3 DNA: TGTGCCAGCAGTTCCAGGGGCTACGAGCAGTACTTC. This gives the protein CASSSRGYEQYF.

The chain uses TRBV5-4 and TRBJ1-1, with a tentative D call TRBD1 (6 bases). The CDR3 runs 14 residues. Per the germline V gene, CDR1 is SGHNT and CDR2 is YYREEE (reference sequence). The ends were cut back, 5 bases at V and 7 bases at J, with 18 bases in the middle. CDR3 nucleotide sequence: TGTGCCAGCAGACTCACCCAGGGGTCGGTTGAAGCTTTCTTT. This encodes CASRLTQGSVEAFF.

This clone has a handful of counts. The junction does not match germline at one end; this may be a read error. The chain joins TRBV28 to TRBJ2-7; 9 bases are a match to TRBD1. Germline CDR1 is MDHEN and CDR2 is SYDVKM. The CDR3 runs 14 residues. CDR3 sequence reads: CASSLLGGTGNYSF. The DNA of the CDR3 is TGTGCCAGCAGTTTATTAGGCGGGACAGGGAACTATAGTTTC.

The chain joins TRBV6-1 to TRBJ1-6; D remains unclear. V lost 1 base and J lost 0, with 7 bases in between. Germline CDR1 is MNHNS and CDR2 is SASEGT. The CDR3 totals 16 residues. This chain's CDR3 is CASSEGGYSYNSPLHF. The CDR3 DNA sequence: TGTGCCAGCAGTGAAGGCGGCTACTCCTATAATTCACCCCTCCACTTT.

The genes are TRBV6-5 and TRBJ1-2; no reliable D call. This CDR3 region has 16 residues. Germline V gene data show CDR1 as MNHEY and CDR2 as SVGAGI. V gave up 0 bases and J gave up 5 bases, with 16 bases separating them. Here the CDR3 reads CASSYSRGSGVYGYTF. Written as DNA, the CDR3 is TGTGCCAGCAGTTACTCCCGTGGGAGTGGGGTTTATGGCTACACCTTC.

This clone was seen only once. This rearrangement joins TRBV6-6 to TRBJ2-1, with TRBD2 matching over 11 bases. The ends lost 6 bases at V and 7 bases at J; junction bases unmatched: 8. CDR3 length: 15 residues. Germline V CDR1 and CDR2: MNHNY, SVGAGI (reference sequence). The CDR3 region is CASSILAGGGNEQFF. The CDR3 DNA follows: TGTGCCAGCAGCATTCTAGCGGGGGGCGGAAATGAGCAGTTCTTC.

This rearrangement joins TRBV6-6 to TRBJ2-1; weak D call: TRBD2 (6 bases). V was cut by 0 bases and J by 8 bases, with 11 bases left in between. The CDR3 spans 14 residues. The germline CDR1 and CDR2 sequences are MNHNY and SVGAGI (reference sequence). For the CDR3, the DNA is TGTGCCAGCAGTTACTCGGGCGGGGTTGATGAGCAGTTCTTC. Amino acid sequence: CASSYSGGVDEQFF.

The gene calls are TRBV6-1 and TRBJ1-1; no definite D call. CDR1 is MNHNS and CDR2 is SASEGT in the germline V gene. The CDR3 is made up of 15 amino acids. Deletions cut 3 bases from V and 2 bases from J, with 13 bases between. For the CDR3, the DNA is TGTGCCAGCAGTGAGGCTGACACCGTCAACACTGAAGCTTTCTTT. Translation gives CASSEADTVNTEAFF.

The V call is TRBV7-2, the J call TRBJ2-5; 8 bases map to TRBD2. The CDR3 length is 15 residues. The trim removed 7 bases at V and 4 bases at J, leaving 11 bases unmatched. Germline-derived CDR1 and CDR2 are SGHTA and FQGNSA. CDR3 region: CASTSAGTRGETQYF. The CDR3 bases are TGTGCCAGCACCTCCGCCGGGACTAGAGGAGAGACCCAGTACTTC.

This clone was detected a few times. This chain joins TRBV2 and TRBJ2-3, with TRBD2 matching over 7 bases. This CDR3 region has 13 residues. Germline V CDR1 and CDR2: SNHLY, FYNNEI. J lost 2 bases, V lost 8 bases, and 4 bases had no gene match. The CDR3 nucleotides read TGTGCCAGCGAGCTAGCGGACACAGATACGCAGTATTTT. This gives the protein CASELADTDTQYF. Full variable domain (rest looked up from reference TRBV2 and TRBJ2-3): EPEVTQTPSHQVTQMGQEVILRCVPISNHLYFYWYRQILGQKVEFLVSFYNNEISEKSEIFDDQFSVERPDGSNFTLKIRSTKLEDSAMYFCASELADTDTQYFGPGTRLTVL.

CDR3 region: CASSVGRTGATDTQYF. The DNA for the CDR3 is TGTGCCAGCAGCGTAGGGCGGACAGGGGCCACAGATACGCAGTATTTT. The chain employs TRBV9 and TRBJ2-3, with 9 bases fitting TRBD1. J was trimmed by 2 bases and V by 0 bases; bases with no gene match: 4. Germline lookup yields CDR1 SGDLS and CDR2 YYNGEE. The CDR3 runs to 16 residues.

V usage is TRBV11-2 and J usage is TRBJ2-7; 12 bases are a match to TRBD2. With V trimmed by 3 bases and J by 1 base, 4 bases remained unmatched. The CDR3 runs 16 residues. Per the germline V gene, CDR1 is SGHAT and CDR2 is FQNNGV. The CDR3 sequence: CASSFRTSGVSYEQYF. CDR3 nucleotide sequence: TGTGCCAGCAGCTTCCGGACTAGCGGGGTATCCTACGAGCAGTACTTC.